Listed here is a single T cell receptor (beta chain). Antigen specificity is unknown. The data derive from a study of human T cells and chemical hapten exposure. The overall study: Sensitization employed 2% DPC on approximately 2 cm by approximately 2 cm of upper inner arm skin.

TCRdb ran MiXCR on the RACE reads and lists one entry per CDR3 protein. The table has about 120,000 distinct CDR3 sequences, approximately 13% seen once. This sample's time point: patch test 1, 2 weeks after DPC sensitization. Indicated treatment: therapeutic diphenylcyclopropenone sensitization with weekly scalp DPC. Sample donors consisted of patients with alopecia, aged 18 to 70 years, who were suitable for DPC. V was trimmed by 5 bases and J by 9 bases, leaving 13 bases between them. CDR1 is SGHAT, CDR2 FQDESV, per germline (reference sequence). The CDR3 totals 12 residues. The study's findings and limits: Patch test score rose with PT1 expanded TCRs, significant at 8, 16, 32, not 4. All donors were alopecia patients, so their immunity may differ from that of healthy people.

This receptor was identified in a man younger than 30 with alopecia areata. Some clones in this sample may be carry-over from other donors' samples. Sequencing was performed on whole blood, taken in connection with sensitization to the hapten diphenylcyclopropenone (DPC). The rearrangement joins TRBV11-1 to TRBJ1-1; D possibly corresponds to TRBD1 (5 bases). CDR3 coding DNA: TGTGCCAGCAGCCCCGAGGACACACAAGCTTTCTTT. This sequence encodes CASSPEDTQAFF.